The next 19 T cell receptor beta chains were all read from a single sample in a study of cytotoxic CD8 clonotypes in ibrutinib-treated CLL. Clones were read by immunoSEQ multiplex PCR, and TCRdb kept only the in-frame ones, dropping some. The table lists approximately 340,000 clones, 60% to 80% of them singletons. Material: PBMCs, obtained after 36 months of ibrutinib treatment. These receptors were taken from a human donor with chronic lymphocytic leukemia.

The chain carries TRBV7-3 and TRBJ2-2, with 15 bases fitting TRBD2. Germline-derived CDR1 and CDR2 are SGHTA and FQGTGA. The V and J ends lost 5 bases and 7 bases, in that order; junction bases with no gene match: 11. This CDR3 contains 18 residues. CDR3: CASSPGLAGGPWVGELFF. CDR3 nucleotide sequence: TGTGCCAGCAGCCCCGGACTAGCGGGGGGGCCATGGGTCGGGGAGCTGTTTTTT.

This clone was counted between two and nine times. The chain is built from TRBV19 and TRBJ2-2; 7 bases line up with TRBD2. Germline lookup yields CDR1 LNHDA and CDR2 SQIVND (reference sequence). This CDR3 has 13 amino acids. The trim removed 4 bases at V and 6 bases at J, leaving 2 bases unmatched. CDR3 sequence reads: CASSNRGAGELFF. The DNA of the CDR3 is TGTGCCAGTAGTAACCGGGGGGCCGGGGAGCTGTTTTTT.

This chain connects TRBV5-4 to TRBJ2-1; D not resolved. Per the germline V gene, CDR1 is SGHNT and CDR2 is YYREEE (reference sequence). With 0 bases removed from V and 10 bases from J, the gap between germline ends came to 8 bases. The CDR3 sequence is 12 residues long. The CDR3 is CASSLVLAEQFF. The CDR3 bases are TGTGCCAGCAGCTTGGTTTTGGCGGAGCAGTTCTTC.

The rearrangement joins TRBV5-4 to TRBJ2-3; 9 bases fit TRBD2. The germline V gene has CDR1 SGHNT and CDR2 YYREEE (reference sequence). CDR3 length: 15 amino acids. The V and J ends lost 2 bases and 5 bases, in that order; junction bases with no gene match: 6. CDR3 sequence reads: CASSFSGRGRDTQYF. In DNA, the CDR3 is TGTGCCAGCAGCTTTAGCGGGAGAGGTCGAGATACGCAGTATTTT.

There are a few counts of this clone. The CDR3 DNA is TGTGCCAGCAGTTACCAGGGGGCATCGGCTGGCTACACCTTC. Translating it yields CASSYQGASAGYTF. The chain recombines TRBV6-5 with TRBJ1-2, with 8 bases lining up with TRBD1. The germline V gene has CDR1 MNHEY and CDR2 SVGAGI. The CDR3 is 14 amino acids. V was clipped by 2 bases and J by 7 bases; unmatched bases: 6.

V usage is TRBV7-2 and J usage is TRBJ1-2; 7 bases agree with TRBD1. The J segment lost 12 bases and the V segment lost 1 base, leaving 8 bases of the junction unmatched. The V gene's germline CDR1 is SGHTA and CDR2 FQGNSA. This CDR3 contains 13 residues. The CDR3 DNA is TGTGCCAGCAGCTTAGAAGGGGGCTGGGGCCACACCTTC. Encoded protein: CASSLEGGWGHTF.

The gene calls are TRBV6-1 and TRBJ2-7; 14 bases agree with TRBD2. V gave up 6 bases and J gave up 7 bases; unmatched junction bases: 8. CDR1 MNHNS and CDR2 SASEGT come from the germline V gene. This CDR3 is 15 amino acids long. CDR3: CASRAGLAGDMEQYF. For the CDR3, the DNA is TGTGCCAGCAGGGCGGGACTAGCGGGAGATATGGAGCAGTACTTC.

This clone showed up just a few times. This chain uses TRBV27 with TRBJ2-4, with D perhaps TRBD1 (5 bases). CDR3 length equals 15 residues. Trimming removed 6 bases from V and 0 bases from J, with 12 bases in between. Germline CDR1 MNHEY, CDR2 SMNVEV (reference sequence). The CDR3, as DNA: TGTGCCAGCAGCCCAAACAGGAAAGCCAAAAACATTCAGTACTTC. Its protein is CASSPNRKAKNIQYF.

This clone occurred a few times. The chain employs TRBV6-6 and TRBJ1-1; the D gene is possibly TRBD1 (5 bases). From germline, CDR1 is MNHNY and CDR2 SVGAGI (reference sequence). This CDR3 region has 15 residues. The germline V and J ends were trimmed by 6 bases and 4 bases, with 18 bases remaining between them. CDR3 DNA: TGTGCCAGCAGCCCCGTGGGCAGGGAGGGCACTGAAGCTTTCTTT. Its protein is CASSPVGREGTEAFF.

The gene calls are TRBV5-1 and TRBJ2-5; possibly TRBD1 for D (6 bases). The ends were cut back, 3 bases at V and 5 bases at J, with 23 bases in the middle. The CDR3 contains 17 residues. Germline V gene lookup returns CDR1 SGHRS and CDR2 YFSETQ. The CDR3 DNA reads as TGCGCCAGCAGCTGGCCCCGGGACACAGGACCCCGGGAGACCCAGTACTTC. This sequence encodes CASSWPRDTGPRETQYF.

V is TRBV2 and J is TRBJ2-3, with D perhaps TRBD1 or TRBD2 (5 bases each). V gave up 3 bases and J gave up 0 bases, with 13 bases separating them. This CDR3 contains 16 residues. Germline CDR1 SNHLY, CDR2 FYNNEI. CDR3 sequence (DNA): TGTGCCAGCAGTGATTGGGGGTCGGGAAGCACAGATACGCAGTATTTT. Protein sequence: CASSDWGSGSTDTQYF.

DNA of the CDR3: TGTGCCAGCAGCCAAGGGGTTGGTCCTCTCTACGAGCAGTACTTC. Translated, it gives CASSQGVGPLYEQYF. The rearrangement uses TRBV4-2 and TRBJ2-7; D ambiguous. V dropped 1 base and J dropped 3 bases, with 13 bases sitting between them. The germline V gene has CDR1 LGHNA and CDR2 YNFKEQ. The CDR3 has 15 residues.

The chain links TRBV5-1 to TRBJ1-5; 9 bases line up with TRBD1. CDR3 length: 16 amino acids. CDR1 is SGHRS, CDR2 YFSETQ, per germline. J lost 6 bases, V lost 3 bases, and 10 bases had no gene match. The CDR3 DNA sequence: TGCGCCAGCAGCTCCCCGAAGGGGACAGGGATTCAGCCCCAGCATTTT. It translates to CASSSPKGTGIQPQHF.

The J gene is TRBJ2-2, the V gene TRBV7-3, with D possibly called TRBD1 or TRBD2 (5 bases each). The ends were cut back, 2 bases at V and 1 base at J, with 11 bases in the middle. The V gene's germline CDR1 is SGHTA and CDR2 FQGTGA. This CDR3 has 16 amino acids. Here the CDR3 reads CASSLGTFLNTGELFF. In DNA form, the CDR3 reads TGTGCCAGCAGCTTAGGGACCTTTCTGAACACCGGGGAGCTGTTTTTT.

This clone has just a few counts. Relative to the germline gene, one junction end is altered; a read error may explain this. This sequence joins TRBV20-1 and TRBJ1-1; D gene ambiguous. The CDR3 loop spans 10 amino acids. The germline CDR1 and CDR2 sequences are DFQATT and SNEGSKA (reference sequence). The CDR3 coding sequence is TGCAGTGCGGGGAACGCTGAAGCTTTCTTT. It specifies CSAGNAEAFF.

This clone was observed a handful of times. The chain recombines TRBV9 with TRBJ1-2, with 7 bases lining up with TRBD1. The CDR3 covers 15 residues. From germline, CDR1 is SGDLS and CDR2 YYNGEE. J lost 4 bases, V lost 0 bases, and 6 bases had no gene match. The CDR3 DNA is TGTGCCAGCAGCGTAGGACAGGGAGACATCTATGGCTACACCTTC. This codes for CASSVGQGDIYGYTF.

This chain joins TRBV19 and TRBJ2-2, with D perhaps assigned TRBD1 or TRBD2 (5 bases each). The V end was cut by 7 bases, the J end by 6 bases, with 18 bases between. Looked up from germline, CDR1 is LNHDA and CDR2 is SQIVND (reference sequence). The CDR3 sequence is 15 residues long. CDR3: CASTPRGQGPGELFF. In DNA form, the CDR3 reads TGTGCCAGTACCCCTAGAGGGCAGGGCCCCGGGGAGCTGTTTTTT.

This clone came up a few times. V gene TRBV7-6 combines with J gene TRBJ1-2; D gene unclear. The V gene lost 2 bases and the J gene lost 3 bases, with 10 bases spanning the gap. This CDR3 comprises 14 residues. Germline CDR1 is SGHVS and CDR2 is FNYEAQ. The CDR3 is CASSLLAGDYGYTF. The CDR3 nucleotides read TGTGCCAGCAGCTTACTCGCAGGCGACTATGGCTACACCTTC.

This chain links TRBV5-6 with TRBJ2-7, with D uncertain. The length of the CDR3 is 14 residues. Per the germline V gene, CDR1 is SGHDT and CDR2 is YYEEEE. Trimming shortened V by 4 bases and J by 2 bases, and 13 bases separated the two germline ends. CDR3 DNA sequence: TGTGCCAGCAGCCCAGGATTGGGTACCTACGAGCAGTACTTC. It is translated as CASSPGLGTYEQYF.